This TCR beta chain was identified during a study of blood T cell repertoires in COVID-19. TCRdb's copy holds only in-frame clones and misses some; the assay was immunoSEQ multiplex PCR. This sample has hundreds of thousands of clones, with nearly 90% found just once. The sequence was obtained from a woman aged 18-29 years with acute COVID-19. The sequenced material came from PBMCs or T cells enriched from blood (not recorded which).

The CDR3: CASSISDSGNTIYF. The CDR3 DNA reads as TGTGCCAGTAGTATATCAGACTCTGGAAACACCATATATTTT. The chain employs TRBV19 and TRBJ1-3; D is uncertain. Germline CDR1 is LNHDA and CDR2 is SQIVND (reference sequence). This CDR3 has 14 amino acids. Trimming removed 2 bases from V and 0 bases from J, with 5 bases in between.